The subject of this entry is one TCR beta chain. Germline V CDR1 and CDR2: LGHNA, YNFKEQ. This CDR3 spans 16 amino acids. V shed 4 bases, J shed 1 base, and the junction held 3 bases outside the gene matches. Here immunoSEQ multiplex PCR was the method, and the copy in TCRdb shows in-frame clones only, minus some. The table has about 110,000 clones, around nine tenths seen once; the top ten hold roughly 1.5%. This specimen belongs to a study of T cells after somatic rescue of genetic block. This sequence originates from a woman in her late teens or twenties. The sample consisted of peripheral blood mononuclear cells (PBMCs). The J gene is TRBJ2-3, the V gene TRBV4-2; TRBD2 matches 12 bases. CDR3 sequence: CASSPRLAGGTDTQYF. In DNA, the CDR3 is TGTGCCAGCAGCCCCCGACTAGCGGGGGGCACAGATACGCAGTATTTT.